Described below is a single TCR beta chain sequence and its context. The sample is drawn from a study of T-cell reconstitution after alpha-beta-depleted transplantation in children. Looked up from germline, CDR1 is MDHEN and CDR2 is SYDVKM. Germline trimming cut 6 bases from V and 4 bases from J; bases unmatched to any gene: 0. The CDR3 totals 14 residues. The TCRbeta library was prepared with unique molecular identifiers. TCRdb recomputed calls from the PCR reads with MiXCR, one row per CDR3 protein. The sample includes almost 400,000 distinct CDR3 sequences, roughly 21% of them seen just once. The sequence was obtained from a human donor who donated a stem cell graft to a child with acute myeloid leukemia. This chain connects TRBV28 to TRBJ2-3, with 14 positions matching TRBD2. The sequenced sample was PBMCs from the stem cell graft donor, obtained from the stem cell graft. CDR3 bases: TGTGCCAGCAGGACTAGCGGGAGGGCAGATACGCAGTATTTT. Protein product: CASRTSGRADTQYF. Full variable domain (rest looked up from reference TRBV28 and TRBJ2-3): DVKVTQSSRYLVKRTGEKVFLECVQDMDHENMFWYRQDPGLGLRLIYFSYDVKMKEKGDIPEGYSVSREKKERFSLILESASTNQTSMYLCASRTSGRADTQYFGPGTRLTVL.